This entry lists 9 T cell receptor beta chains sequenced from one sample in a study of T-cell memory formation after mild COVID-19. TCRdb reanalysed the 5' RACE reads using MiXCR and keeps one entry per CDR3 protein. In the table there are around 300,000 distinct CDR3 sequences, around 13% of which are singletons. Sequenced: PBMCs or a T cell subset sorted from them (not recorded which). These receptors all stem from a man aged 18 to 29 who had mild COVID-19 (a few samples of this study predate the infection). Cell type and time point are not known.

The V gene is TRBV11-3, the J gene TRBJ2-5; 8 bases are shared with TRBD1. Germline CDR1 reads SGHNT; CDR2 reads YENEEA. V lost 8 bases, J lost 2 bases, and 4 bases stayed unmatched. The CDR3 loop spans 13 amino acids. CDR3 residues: CASEQGVQETQYF. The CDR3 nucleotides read TGTGCCAGCGAACAGGGGGTACAAGAGACCCAGTACTTC.

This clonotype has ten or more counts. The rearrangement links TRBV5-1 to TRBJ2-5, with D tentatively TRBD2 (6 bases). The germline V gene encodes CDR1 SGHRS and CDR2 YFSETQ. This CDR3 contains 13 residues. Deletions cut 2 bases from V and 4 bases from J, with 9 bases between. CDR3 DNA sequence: TGCGCCAGCAGCTTTTGGGGAGGAGAGACCCAGTACTTC. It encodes CASSFWGGETQYF.

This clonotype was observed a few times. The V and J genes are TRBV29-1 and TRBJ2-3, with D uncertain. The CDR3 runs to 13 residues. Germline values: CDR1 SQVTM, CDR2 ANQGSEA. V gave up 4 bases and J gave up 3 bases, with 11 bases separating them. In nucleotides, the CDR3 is TGCAGCGTTGGGTCTCCCGAAACAGATACGCAGTATTTT. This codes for CSVGSPETDTQYF.

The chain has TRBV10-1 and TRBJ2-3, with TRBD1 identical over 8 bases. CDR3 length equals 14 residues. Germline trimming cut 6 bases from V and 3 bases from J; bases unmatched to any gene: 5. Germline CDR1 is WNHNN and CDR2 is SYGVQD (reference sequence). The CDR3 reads CASSDGQGTDTQYF. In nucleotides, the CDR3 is TGCGCCAGCAGCGATGGACAGGGAACAGATACGCAGTATTTT.

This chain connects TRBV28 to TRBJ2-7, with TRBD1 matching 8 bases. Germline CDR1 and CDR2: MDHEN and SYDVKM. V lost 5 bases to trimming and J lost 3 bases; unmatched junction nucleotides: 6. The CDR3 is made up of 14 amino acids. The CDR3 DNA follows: TGTGCCAGCAGTCAGACAGGGGAGATCTACGAGCAGTACTTC. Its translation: CASSQTGEIYEQYF.

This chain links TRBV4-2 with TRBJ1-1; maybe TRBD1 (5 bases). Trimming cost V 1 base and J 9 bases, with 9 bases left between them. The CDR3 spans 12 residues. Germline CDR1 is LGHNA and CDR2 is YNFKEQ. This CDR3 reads CASSQVQGKAFF. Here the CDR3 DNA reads TGTGCCAGCAGCCAAGTGCAGGGAAAAGCTTTCTTT.

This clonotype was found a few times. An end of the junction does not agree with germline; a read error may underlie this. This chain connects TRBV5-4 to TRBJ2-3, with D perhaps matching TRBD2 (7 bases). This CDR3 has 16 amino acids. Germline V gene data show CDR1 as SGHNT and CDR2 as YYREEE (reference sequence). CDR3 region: CASSFGRGGALDTQCF. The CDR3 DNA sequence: TGTGCCAGCAGCTTTGGGCGTGGGGGGGCTCTGGATACGCAGTGTTTT.

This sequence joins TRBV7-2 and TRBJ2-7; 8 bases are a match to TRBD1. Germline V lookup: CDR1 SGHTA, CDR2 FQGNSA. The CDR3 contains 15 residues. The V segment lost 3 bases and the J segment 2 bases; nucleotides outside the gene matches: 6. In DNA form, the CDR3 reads TGTGCCAGCAGCTTGGACAGGGCGATAGCCTACGAGCAGTACTTC. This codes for CASSLDRAIAYEQYF.

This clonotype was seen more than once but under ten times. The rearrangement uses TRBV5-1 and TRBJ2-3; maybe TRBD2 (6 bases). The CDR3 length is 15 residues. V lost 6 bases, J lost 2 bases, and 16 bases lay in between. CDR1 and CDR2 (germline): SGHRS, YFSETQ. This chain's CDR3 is CASTDRLVFTDTQYF. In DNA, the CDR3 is TGCGCCAGCACGGATCGACTAGTCTTCACAGATACGCAGTATTTT.